A selection of T cell receptor beta chains follows, all from one sample in a study of blood T cell repertoires in COVID-19. The protocol was immunoSEQ multiplex PCR, while the TCRdb copy is restricted to in-frame clones and leaves out a portion. The sample carries about 360,000 clones, 80% to 90% recorded once. The sequenced sample consisted of PBMCs or T cells enriched from blood (not recorded which). Receptors were obtained from a man aged 35 to 55 in a cohort exposed to, infected with or recovered from COVID-19 (not recorded which). The CDR3 runs from the conserved cysteine through the conserved F or W. Each record gives: J gene, clone size, V gene, D gene, CDR3 DNA, CDR3 protein. D genes are given only for firm matches. A clone size is listed for some rows: how often the clone was seen (once, few, many), or a class if it is expanded.

TRBJ2-3 once TRBV28 NA TGTGCCAGCAGTTTACTCGACAGGACCACAGATACGCAGTATTTT CASSLLDRTTDTQYF
TRBJ1-5 NA TRBV5-8 NA TGTGCCAGCAGCTTAAGGGACGGGAGCTCGGGAGGCCAGCCCCAGCATTTT CASSLRDGSSGGQPQHF
TRBJ2-7 NA TRBV6-5 NA TGTGCCAGCAGCCGCACCGGGGCCTACGAGCAGTACTTC CASSRTGAYEQYF
TRBJ2-2 NA TRBV19 NA TGTGCCAGTAATCCCAGCGCGAACACCGGGGAGCTGTTTTTT CASNPSANTGELFF
TRBJ2-2 NA TRBV30 TRBD1 TGTGCCTGCGCCGGGACAGGGAACACCGGGGAGCTGTTTTTT CACAGTGNTGELFF
TRBJ2-1 few TRBV18 TRBD2 TGTGCCAGCTCGCGGACTAGCGGGAGCGATGAGCAGTTCTTC CASSRTSGSDEQFF
TRBJ2-1 NA TRBV7-3 TRBD2 TGTGCCAGCAGCTTAAGGGAGGGACTAGCGGCCAGTGAGCAGTTCTTC CASSLREGLAASEQFF
TRBJ2-7 NA TRBV19 TRBD1 TGTGCCAGTAGTTCATGGACAGGGGACTACGAGCAGTACTTC CASSSWTGDYEQYF
TRBJ1-6 NA TRBV7-6 NA TGTGCCAGCAGCTTAGTCGAAGCCAGGCTAAATTCACCCCTCCACTTT CASSLVEARLNSPLHF
TRBJ2-2 NA TRBV23-1 TRBD1 TGCGCCAGCAGTCGTGGGACAGTGTGTTTCGGGGAGCTGTTTTTT CASSRGTVCFGELFF
TRBJ2-1 NA TRBV6-4 NA TGTGCCAGCAGTGACTCTGAGGAAGATGAGCAGTTCTTC CASSDSEEDEQFF
TRBJ1-1 NA TRBV18 NA TGTGCCAGCTCACCATTCGCCGGGAGGGGTGAAGCTTTCTTT CASSPFAGRGEAFF
TRBJ2-2 NA TRBV2 TRBD2 TGTGCCAGCAGTGAAACTAGCGGGAGCACCGGGGAGCTGTTTTTT CASSETSGSTGELFF
TRBJ2-2 few TRBV19 TRBD1 TGTGCCAGTAGGACGGGACAGACGAACACCGGGGAGCTGTTTTTT CASRTGQTNTGELFF
TRBJ2-7 NA TRBV5-8 TRBD2 TGTGCCAGCAGCTTAGGGCTAGCGGGAGGGCTGTACGAGCAGTACTTC CASSLGLAGGLYEQYF
TRBJ1-3 NA TRBV5-5 TRBD1 TGTGCCAGCAGCCCCCTGGGACAGGGGTTCTCCGGAAACACCATATATTTT CASSPLGQGFSGNTIYF
TRBJ1-4 NA TRBV30 NA TGTGCCTGGAGTGTACCGCGAGGGAGAACTAATGAAAAACTGTTTTTT CAWSVPRGRTNEKLFF
TRBJ1-1 many TRBV6-5 NA TGTGCCAGCAGTTACTCGGAGGTCACTGAAGCTTTCTTT CASSYSEVTEAFF
TRBJ2-1 NA TRBV27 TRBD2 TGTGCCAGCAGTTTACTAGCGGGATCCTACAATGAGCAGTTCTTC CASSLLAGSYNEQFF
TRBJ2-3 NA TRBV23-1 NA TGCGCCAGCAGTCAAGGTTCAACGCCGAATTCACGGGCAGATACGCAGTATTTT CASSQGSTPNSRADTQYF
TRBJ2-1 NA TRBV7-9 NA TGTGCCAGCAGAGAAAGCGGGCCGGCCTCCTACAATGAGCAGTTCTTC CASRESGPASYNEQFF
TRBJ2-3 NA TRBV9 TRBD2 TGTGCCAGCAGCGACGCCAGTGGCGGGAGGCGCACAGATACGCAGTATTTT CASSDASGGRRTDTQYF
TRBJ2-1 NA TRBV11-2 TRBD2 TGTGCCAGCAGTTTACTAGCGGGAGAACTCGAGCAGTTCTTC CASSLLAGELEQFF
TRBJ2-5 NA TRBV5-4 TRBD1 TGTGCCAGCAGCATCCGGACAGGGCCTCAAGAGACCCAGTACTTC CASSIRTGPQETQYF
TRBJ2-7 NA TRBV4-2 TRBD2 TGTGCCAGCAGCCAAGATCATTTTAGCGGGAGGGCCCGTGAGCAGTACTTC CASSQDHFSGRAREQYF
TRBJ2-3 NA TRBV5-6 TRBD1 TGTGCCAGCAGCTGGGGACAGGGGGCGGCAGATACGCAGTATTTT CASSWGQGAADTQYF
TRBJ2-3 NA TRBV6-5 NA TGTGCCAGCAGTTCCCGTCACAGGGTTGGTCCAGATACGCAGTATTTT CASSSRHRVGPDTQYF
TRBJ2-3 NA TRBV10-3 NA TGTGCCATACAAGGGGTTAAGGGTTTAGATACGCAGTATTTT CAIQGVKGLDTQYF
TRBJ1-2 NA TRBV10-3 TRBD1 TGTGCCATCACCAACGACAGGGGGTATGGCTACACCTTC CAITNDRGYGYTF
TRBJ1-2 NA TRBV2 NA TGTGCCAGCACCCTGACAGGTATCTCTGGCTACACCTTC CASTLTGISGYTF
TRBJ2-2 NA TRBV6-5 TRBD2 TGTGCCAGCAGGAGCGGGAGGCTGACCGGGGAGCTGTTTTTT CASRSGRLTGELFF
TRBJ1-1 NA TRBV30 NA TGTGCCTGGGGTCCTGTGGAACTCAGGATTACTGAAGCTTTCTTT CAWGPVELRITEAFF
TRBJ2-1 NA TRBV5-1 TRBD1 TGCGCCAGCAGCTTGGCCGTCGGGACAGGGCTATATGAGCAGTTCTTC CASSLAVGTGLYEQFF
TRBJ2-1 NA TRBV7-9 TRBD2 TGTGCCAGCCTAATGAGGGTGACTAGCGGGAGAACGAGTGAGCAGTTCTTC CASLMRVTSGRTSEQFF
TRBJ2-1 NA TRBV18 TRBD2 TGTGCCAGCTCACCGGGGACTAGCGGGACCCTTTACAATGAGCAGTTCTTC CASSPGTSGTLYNEQFF
TRBJ2-5 NA TRBV6-5 TRBD2 TGTGCCAGCAGAGGGACTAGCGGGAGAGAGACCCAGTACTTC CASRGTSGRETQYF
TRBJ2-4 once TRBV28 NA TGTGCCAGCAGTTTAACAATTCTAGCCAAAAACATTCAGTACTTC CASSLTILAKNIQYF
TRBJ2-3 NA TRBV27 TRBD2 TGTGCCAGCAGTTTATCCCCTAGCGGGAGCACAGATACGCAGTATTTT CASSLSPSGSTDTQYF
TRBJ2-1 NA TRBV6-2/TRBV6-3 NA TGTGCCAGCAGTTACTCCGAGACTCTACATCAGTTCTTC CASSYSETLHQFF
TRBJ2-2 NA TRBV18 NA TGTGCCAGCTCACCCCCAATGAACACCGGGGAGCTGTTTTTT CASSPPMNTGELFF
TRBJ2-7 NA TRBV28 TRBD1 TGTGCCAGCAGTTTAATATCGGACAGGGCCTCGGCCGAGCAGTACTTC CASSLISDRASAEQYF
TRBJ2-6 NA TRBV28 TRBD1 TGTGCCAGCCGAGAAGGGACAGGGCACTCTGGGGCCAACGTCCTGACTTTC CASREGTGHSGANVLTF
TRBJ1-4 NA TRBV25-1 NA TGTGCCACCACATCCGAACTGTTTTTT CATTSELFF
TRBJ1-4 NA TRBV10-3 NA TGTGCCATCAGTGAGCGACAGATAGCAACTAATGAAAAACTGTTTTTT CAISERQIATNEKLFF
TRBJ2-7 NA TRBV5-1 TRBD2 TGCGCCAGCAGCTTGGATGGACTAGCGGACTACTACGAGCAGTACTTC CASSLDGLADYYEQYF
TRBJ2-6 NA TRBV5-1 TRBD2 TGCGCCAGCAGCTTGGATCTAGCGGCTGGGGCCAACGTCCTGACTTTC CASSLDLAAGANVLTF
TRBJ2-3 NA TRBV29-1 TRBD2 TGCAGCGTGGGACTAGCGGGTCTCGAGGATACGCAGTATTTT CSVGLAGLEDTQYF
TRBJ1-6 few TRBV7-3 NA TGTGCCAGCAGCCAGGCGGGGGGTCGATCACCCCTCCACTTT CASSQAGGRSPLHF
TRBJ2-5 NA TRBV29-1 NA TGCAGCGGTGGAGGTCGGGGGACCCAGTACTTC CSGGGRGTQYF
TRBJ2-5 once TRBV15 TRBD2 TGTGCCACCAGCAGAGATAATGAGAGACTAGCATTGGAGACCCAGTACTTC CATSRDNERLALETQYF
TRBJ2-1 NA TRBV9 NA TGTGCCAGCAGCGTAGACGCAGGAATCAATGAGCAGTTCTTC CASSVDAGINEQFF
TRBJ2-7 NA TRBV5-4 NA TGTGCCAGCAGCTTGGGTGCGGGGAGCTACGAGCAGTACTTC CASSLGAGSYEQYF
TRBJ2-2 few TRBV19 TRBD2 TGTGCCAGTAGTAGGACTAGCGGGAGGGTCGGGGAGCTGTTTTTT CASSRTSGRVGELFF
TRBJ1-2 few TRBV6-5 TRBD1 TGTGCCAGCATGAGGGACAGGGGGAACTATGGCTACACCTTC CASMRDRGNYGYTF
TRBJ1-1 NA TRBV2 TRBD1 TGTGCCAGCAAAAGGGACGCAGGGGGCACTGAAGCTTTCTTT CASKRDAGGTEAFF
TRBJ2-2 NA TRBV9 TRBD2 TGTGCCAGCAGCGCCTTAGCGGGAGGGCCTCGGACCGGGGAGCTGTTTTTT CASSALAGGPRTGELFF
TRBJ1-3 NA TRBV16 NA TGTGCCAGCACAAAAGCCCGCTCTGGAAACACCATATATTTT CASTKARSGNTIYF
TRBJ2-2 NA TRBV27 NA TGTGCCAGCAGTTTCCAGGGCAGGAACACCGGGGAGCTGTTTTTT CASSFQGRNTGELFF
TRBJ1-4 NA TRBV18 TRBD1 TGTGCCAGCTCACCTCGGGACAGACCTAATGAAAAACTGTTTTTT CASSPRDRPNEKLFF
TRBJ2-1 once TRBV27 TRBD1 TGTGCCAGCAGATCCTGGGACAGGGAGAATGAGCAGTTCTTC CASRSWDRENEQFF